This record concerns one T cell receptor beta chain sequence. With UMI labels, 5' RACE was used to prepare the TRB cDNA libraries. TCRdb reprocessed the 5' RACE reads, with one entry per CDR3 protein and no DNA. This sample's clone table lists fewer than 95,000 distinct CDR3 sequences. This specimen belongs to a study of CXCR3-negative and CXCR3-positive naive CD8 T cells. CDR3 length: 15 residues. Germline-derived CDR1 and CDR2 are KGHSH and LQKENI. The chain couples TRBV18 to TRBJ1-2; with no DNA, the TCRdb D assignment of TRBD1 cannot be verified. This clonotype originated in a human donor in good health. Some clones in this sample may be carry-over from other donors' samples. The sequenced material came from naive CXCR3- CD8+ T cells from blood. Subset: CD45RO-CCR7+CD27+CD95- naive CD8+ T cells lacking CXCR3 (TNR3-). CDR3 loop: CASSPDRGVFYGYTF.